Below, 20 T cell receptor beta chains from the same sample are listed, as sequenced in a study of blood T cells in healthy people across ages. For the second PCR, which ran for about 6 to 12 cycles, a sample-barcoded 5' primer and a J-beta primer mix were used. A single record per CDR3 protein comes from TCRdb applying MiXCR to the 5' RACE reads. The table lists 920,000 or so distinct CDR3 sequences, more than 40% of them singletons. Input material: blood. These receptors came from a woman aged 60-70 years in good health.

The chain is built from TRBV29-1 and TRBJ2-7; D uncertain. This CDR3 spans 11 amino acids. V was cut by 7 bases and J by 7 bases, with 14 bases left in between. CDR1 SQVTM and CDR2 ANQGSEA come from the germline V gene. The CDR3, as DNA: TGCAGCGCCTCCCCCGTCGATGAGCAGTACTTC. Residues: CSASPVDEQYF.

The rearrangement links TRBV6-5 to TRBJ2-4; either TRBD1 or TRBD2 may supply D (5 bases each). This CDR3 has 16 residues. Germline lookup yields CDR1 MNHEY and CDR2 SVGAGI. Deletions cut 4 bases from V and 1 base from J, with 14 bases between. The CDR3: CASSWDQAIAKNIQYF. For the CDR3, the DNA is TGTGCCAGCAGTTGGGACCAAGCAATTGCCAAAAACATTCAGTACTTC.

This clonotype appeared many times. This chain joins TRBV29-1 and TRBJ2-5, with a weak D call TRBD1 (5 bases). With 4 bases removed from V and 5 bases from J, the gap between germline ends came to 17 bases. Germline assignment: CDR1 SQVTM and CDR2 ANQGSEA. This CDR3 comprises 14 residues. This CDR3 is CSVVLLMGRETQYF. Written as DNA, the CDR3 is TGCAGCGTTGTATTATTGATGGGGCGGGAGACCCAGTACTTC.

The chain recombines TRBV5-6 with TRBJ2-2; no reliable D call. Trimming stripped 2 bases from V and 0 bases from J, with 8 bases between. CDR1 is SGHDT, CDR2 YYEEEE, per germline. The CDR3 runs 15 residues. CDR3 sequence: CASSFPAPNTGELFF. The CDR3 DNA follows: TGTGCCAGCAGCTTTCCAGCGCCGAACACCGGGGAGCTGTTTTTT.

The rearrangement joins TRBV9 to TRBJ2-6, with D uncertain. In germline, CDR1 is SGDLS, CDR2 YYNGEE. The CDR3 has 15 residues. With 3 bases removed from V and 4 bases from J, the gap between germline ends came to 11 bases. CDR3 sequence (DNA): TGTGCCAGCAGCGGGACCCCACCGGGGGCCAACGTCCTGACTTTC. This encodes CASSGTPPGANVLTF.

This clonotype has more than one count but fewer than ten. The chain recombines TRBV27 with TRBJ2-5; TRBD1 is a possible D gene (5 bases). CDR1 and CDR2 (germline): MNHEY, SMNVEV (reference sequence). The CDR3 runs to 13 residues. Trimming cost V 5 bases and J 11 bases, with 18 bases left between them. The CDR3 nucleotides are TGTGCCAGCAGTGCAGGGCTGTACAATGAGCAGTACTTC. Protein sequence: CASSAGLYNEQYF.

This clonotype was counted a few times. The chain is built from TRBV11-2 and TRBJ2-7; a weak D match, TRBD2 (6 bases). Per germline, CDR1 SGHAT and CDR2 FQNNGV. The CDR3 has 14 residues. V gave up 1 base and J gave up 7 bases, with 14 bases separating them. The DNA for the CDR3 is TGTGCCAGCAGCTTAGCCCACCGGGGGTGGGAGCAGTACTTC. Encoded protein: CASSLAHRGWEQYF.

The chain has TRBV29-1 and TRBJ2-3, with D unresolved. V gave up 4 bases and J gave up 4 bases, with 12 bases separating them. The CDR3 runs 13 residues. Germline CDR1 is SQVTM and CDR2 is ANQGSEA. CDR3 amino acids: CSVVLSRADTQYF. In nucleotides, the CDR3 is TGCAGCGTTGTATTATCAAGGGCAGATACGCAGTATTTT.

V usage is TRBV10-3 and J usage is TRBJ2-7; TRBD2 matches at 7 bases. The V gene's germline CDR1 is ENHRY and CDR2 SYGVKD. J lost 3 bases, V lost 4 bases, and 3 bases had no gene match. The CDR3 runs to 13 residues. CDR3 in DNA: TGTGCCATCAGTGGGGGCGGGAGCTACGAGCAGTACTTC. It yields the protein CAISGGGSYEQYF.

This rearrangement joins TRBV4-1 to TRBJ2-1, with TRBD2 matching over 12 bases. This CDR3 contains 18 residues. Germline V CDR1 and CDR2: MGHRA, YSYEKL. J was trimmed by 3 bases and V by 0 bases; bases with no gene match: 6. CDR3 amino acids: CASSQDWTSGTVYNEQFF. The DNA of the CDR3 is TGCGCCAGCAGCCAAGATTGGACTAGCGGGACGGTCTACAATGAGCAGTTCTTC.

V is TRBV18 and J is TRBJ2-5; 7 positions agree with TRBD1. V shed 5 bases and J 2 bases; nucleotides not matched to a gene: 5. The CDR3 is 14 amino acids. Germline-derived CDR1 and CDR2 are KGHSH and LQKENI. This chain's CDR3 is CASSEGTVQETQYF. CDR3 nucleotide sequence: TGTGCCAGCTCAGAGGGGACAGTTCAAGAGACCCAGTACTTC.

This clonotype was recorded a few times. The chain links TRBV2 to TRBJ2-5; D is uncertain. From germline, CDR1 is SNHLY and CDR2 FYNNEI. V lost 4 bases to trimming and J lost 3 bases, with 9 bases between them. This CDR3 is 13 amino acids long. The CDR3 coding sequence is TGTGCCAGCAGTGTTTTGCAGGAAGAGACCCAGTACTTC. Amino acids: CASSVLQEETQYF. The variable domain in full, with the rest retrieved from reference TRBV2 and TRBJ2-5, is EPEVTQTPSHQVTQMGQEVILRCVPISNHLYFYWYRQILGQKVEFLVSFYNNEISEKSEIFDDQFSVERPDGSNFTLKIRSTKLEDSAMYFCASSVLQEETQYFGPGTRLLVL.

The J gene is TRBJ2-1, the V gene TRBV7-2; 8 nucleotides agree with TRBD2. J lost 3 bases, V lost 3 bases, and 7 bases had no gene match. Per the germline V gene, CDR1 is SGHTA and CDR2 is FQGNSA. The CDR3 has 16 amino acids. CDR3 residues: CASSLDIAGYYNEQFF. Written as DNA, the CDR3 is TGTGCCAGCAGCTTGGATATAGCGGGGTACTACAATGAGCAGTTCTTC.

This clonotype came up a few times. The V gene is TRBV27, the J gene TRBJ2-1; 9 nucleotides align to TRBD1. Germline V gene sequence: CDR1 MNHEY, CDR2 SMNVEV (reference sequence). The CDR3 spans 17 residues. The ends lost 6 bases at V and 6 bases at J; junction bases unmatched: 15. The CDR3 DNA sequence: TGTGCCAGCAGCGGGGGACAGGGATTCCCTCAGGTCAATGAGCAGTTCTTC. This sequence encodes CASSGGQGFPQVNEQFF.

Note on this clonotype: The junction departs from the called germline gene at one end, perhaps through a read error. The chain joins TRBV5-1 to TRBJ2-3; D might be TRBD1 or TRBD2, each matching 5 bases. The length of the CDR3 is 15 residues. CDR1 SGHRS and CDR2 YFSETQ come from the germline V gene. CDR3 loop: CASSLEWGSTDTQYF. In DNA, the CDR3 is TGCGCCAGTAGCTTGGAGTGGGGGAGCACAGATACGCAGTATTTT.

The chain recombines TRBV27 with TRBJ2-4, with 9 bases lining up with TRBD1. The CDR3 runs 18 residues. V lost 5 bases and J lost 1; bases outside the gene matches: 12. From germline, CDR1 is MNHEY and CDR2 SMNVEV (reference sequence). CDR3 in amino acids: CASSPRTGALMAKNIQYF. The CDR3 nucleotides read TGTGCCAGCAGTCCAAGGACAGGGGCCCTTATGGCCAAAAACATTCAGTACTTC.

On this clonotype: One junction end disagrees with the germline gene, perhaps due to a read error. The chain joins TRBV7-2 to TRBJ2-3; 8 bases agree with TRBD2. The CDR3 totals 14 residues. Germline V gene sequence: CDR1 SGHTA, CDR2 FQGNSA. DNA of the CDR3: TGTGCCAGCAGCACTCGGACTAGCAAAGATACGCAGTATTTT. This gives the protein CASSTRTSKDTQYF.

CDR3: CSASLRGVGSHNEQFF. CDR3 nucleotides: TGCAGTGCTAGTCTGAGGGGCGTAGGTAGCCACAATGAGCAGTTCTTC. This chain connects TRBV20-1 to TRBJ2-1; D is tentatively TRBD1 or TRBD2 (5 bases each). Germline V CDR1 and CDR2: DFQATT, SNEGSKA (reference sequence). The CDR3 has 16 amino acids. The V and J ends lost 3 bases and 5 bases respectively, with 20 bases between them.

This rearrangement joins TRBV5-1 to TRBJ2-3; D is undetermined. This CDR3 has 14 amino acids. CDR1 is SGHRS, CDR2 YFSETQ, per germline. Trimming removed 0 bases at V and 4 bases at J, with 9 bases between. Written as DNA, the CDR3 is TGCGCCAGCAGCTTGGAGGTGGTCCCAGATACGCAGTATTTT. This translates into CASSLEVVPDTQYF. Full variable domain (rest looked up from reference TRBV5-1 and TRBJ2-3): KAGVTQTPRYLIKTRGQQVTLSCSPISGHRSVSWYQQTPGQGLQFLFEYFSETQRNKGNFPGRFSGRQFSNSRSEMNVSTLELGDSALYLCASSLEVVPDTQYFGPGTRLTVL.

The rearrangement uses TRBV20-1 and TRBJ2-3; tentative D call: TRBD1 (5 bases). Trimming shortened V by 3 bases and J by 4 bases, and 14 bases separated the two germline ends. Per the germline V gene, CDR1 is DFQATT and CDR2 is SNEGSKA (reference sequence). The CDR3 has 14 amino acids. The CDR3: CSASATESADTQYF. In nucleotides, the CDR3 is TGCAGTGCTAGTGCGACAGAGAGCGCAGATACGCAGTATTTT.